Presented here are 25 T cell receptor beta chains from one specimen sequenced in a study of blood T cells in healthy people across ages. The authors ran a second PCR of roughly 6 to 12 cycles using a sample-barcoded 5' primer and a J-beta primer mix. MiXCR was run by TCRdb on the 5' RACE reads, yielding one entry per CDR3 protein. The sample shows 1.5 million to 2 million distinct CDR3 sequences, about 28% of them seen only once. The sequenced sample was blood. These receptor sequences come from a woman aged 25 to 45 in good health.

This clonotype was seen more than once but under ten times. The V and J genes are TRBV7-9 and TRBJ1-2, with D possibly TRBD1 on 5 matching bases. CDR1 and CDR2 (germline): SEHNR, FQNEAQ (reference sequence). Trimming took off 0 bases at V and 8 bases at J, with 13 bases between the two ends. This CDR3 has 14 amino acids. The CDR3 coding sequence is TGTGCCAGCAGCTTAGCTTCAGGGTTGTACGGCTACACCTTC. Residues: CASSLASGLYGYTF. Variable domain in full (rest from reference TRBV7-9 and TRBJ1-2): DTGVSQNPRHKITKRGQNVTFRCDPISEHNRLYWYRQTLGQGPEFLTYFQNEAQLEKSRLLSDRFSAERPKGSFSTLEIQRTEQGDSAMYLCASSLASGLYGYTFGSGTRLTVV.

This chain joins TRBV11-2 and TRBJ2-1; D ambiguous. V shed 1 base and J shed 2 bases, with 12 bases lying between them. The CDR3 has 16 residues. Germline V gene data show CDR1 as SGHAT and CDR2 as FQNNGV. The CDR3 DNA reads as TGTGCCAGCAGCTTAGGCAGTAACCAACCCTACAATGAGCAGTTCTTC. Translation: CASSLGSNQPYNEQFF. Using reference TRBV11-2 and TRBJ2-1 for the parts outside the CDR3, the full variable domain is EAGVAQSPRYKIIEKRQSVAFWCNPISGHATLYWYQQILGQGPKLLIQFQNNGVVDDSQLPKDRFSAERLKGVDSTLKIQPAKLEDSAVYLCASSLGSNQPYNEQFFGPGTRLTVL.

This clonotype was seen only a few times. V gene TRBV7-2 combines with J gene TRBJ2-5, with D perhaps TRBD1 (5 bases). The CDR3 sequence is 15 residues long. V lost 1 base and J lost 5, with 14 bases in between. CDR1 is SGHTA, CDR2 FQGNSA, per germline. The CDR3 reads CASSLEGRDRETQYF. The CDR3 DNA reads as TGTGCCAGCAGCTTAGAGGGCAGGGATCGGGAGACCCAGTACTTC.

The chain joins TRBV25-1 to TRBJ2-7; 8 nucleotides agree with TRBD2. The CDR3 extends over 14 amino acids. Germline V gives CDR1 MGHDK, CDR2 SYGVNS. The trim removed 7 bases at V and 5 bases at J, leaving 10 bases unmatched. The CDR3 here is CASTIRREVHEQYF. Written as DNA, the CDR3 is TGTGCCAGCACTATCCGGCGGGAGGTCCACGAGCAGTACTTC.

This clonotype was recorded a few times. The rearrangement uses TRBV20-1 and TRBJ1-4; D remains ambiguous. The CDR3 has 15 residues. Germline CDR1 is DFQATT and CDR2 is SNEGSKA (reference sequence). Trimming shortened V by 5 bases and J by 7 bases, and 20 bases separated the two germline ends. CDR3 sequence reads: CSARAWAEVSEKLFF. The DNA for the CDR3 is TGCAGTGCTCGCGCCTGGGCCGAAGTTAGTGAAAAACTGTTTTTT.

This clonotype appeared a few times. DNA for the CDR3: TGTGCCAGCAGCCAAGCGGCGTCCAGTGTTGAAGATACGCAGTATTTT. Encoded protein: CASSQAASSVEDTQYF. The chain recombines TRBV4-2 with TRBJ2-3; D is unclear. The germline V and J ends were trimmed by 1 base and 5 bases, with 16 bases remaining between them. This CDR3 comprises 16 residues. Germline V gene lookup returns CDR1 LGHNA and CDR2 YNFKEQ.

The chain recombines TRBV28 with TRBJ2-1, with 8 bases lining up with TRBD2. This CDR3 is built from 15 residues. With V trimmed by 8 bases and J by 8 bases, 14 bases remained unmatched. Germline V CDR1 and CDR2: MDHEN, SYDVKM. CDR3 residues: CASGSGGGRGYEQFF. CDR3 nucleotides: TGTGCCAGCGGATCGGGGGGGGGCCGAGGCTATGAGCAGTTCTTC.

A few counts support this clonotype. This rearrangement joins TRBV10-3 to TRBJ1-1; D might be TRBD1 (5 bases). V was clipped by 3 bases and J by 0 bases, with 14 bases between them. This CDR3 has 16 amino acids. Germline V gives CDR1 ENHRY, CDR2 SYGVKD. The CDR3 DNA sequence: TGTGCCATCAGTGATACCGCAGGGAGTCTGAACACTGAAGCTTTCTTT. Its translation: CAISDTAGSLNTEAFF.

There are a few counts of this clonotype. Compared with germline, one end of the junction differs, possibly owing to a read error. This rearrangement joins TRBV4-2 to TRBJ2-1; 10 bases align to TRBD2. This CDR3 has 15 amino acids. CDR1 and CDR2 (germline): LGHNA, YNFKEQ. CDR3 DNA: TGTGCCAGTAGCCTTAGCGGGGGGAGAGACGATGAGCAGTTCTTC. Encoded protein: CASSLSGGRDDEQFF.

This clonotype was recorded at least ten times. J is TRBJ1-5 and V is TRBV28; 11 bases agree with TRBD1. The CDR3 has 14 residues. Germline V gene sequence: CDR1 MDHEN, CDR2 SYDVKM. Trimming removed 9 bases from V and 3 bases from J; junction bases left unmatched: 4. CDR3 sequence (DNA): TGTGCCAGTGAGGGACAGGGGGACAATCAGCCCCAGCATTTT. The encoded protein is CASEGQGDNQPQHF.

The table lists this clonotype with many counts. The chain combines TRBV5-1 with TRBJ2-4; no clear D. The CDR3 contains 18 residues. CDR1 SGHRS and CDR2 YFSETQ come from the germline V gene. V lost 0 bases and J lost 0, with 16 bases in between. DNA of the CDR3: TGCGCCAGCAGCTTGGACCAGCCCGGCTCCTTAGCCAAAAACATTCAGTACTTC. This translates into CASSLDQPGSLAKNIQYF. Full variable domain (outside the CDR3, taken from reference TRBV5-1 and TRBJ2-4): KAGVTQTPRYLIKTRGQQVTLSCSPISGHRSVSWYQQTPGQGLQFLFEYFSETQRNKGNFPGRFSGRQFSNSRSEMNVSTLELGDSALYLCASSLDQPGSLAKNIQYFGAGTRLSVL.

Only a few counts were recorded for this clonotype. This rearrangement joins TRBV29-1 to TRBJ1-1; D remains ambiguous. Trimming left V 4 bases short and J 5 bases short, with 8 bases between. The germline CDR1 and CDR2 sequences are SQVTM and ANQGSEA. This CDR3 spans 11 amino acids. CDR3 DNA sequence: TGCAGCGTTGTTCCGATGACTGAAGCTTTCTTT. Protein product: CSVVPMTEAFF. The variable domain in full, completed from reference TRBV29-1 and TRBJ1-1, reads SAVISQKPSRDICQRGTSLTIQCQVDSQVTMMFWYRQQPGQSLTLIATANQGSEATYESGFVIDKFPISRPNLTFSTLTVSNMSPEDSSIYLCSVVPMTEAFFGQGTRLTVV.

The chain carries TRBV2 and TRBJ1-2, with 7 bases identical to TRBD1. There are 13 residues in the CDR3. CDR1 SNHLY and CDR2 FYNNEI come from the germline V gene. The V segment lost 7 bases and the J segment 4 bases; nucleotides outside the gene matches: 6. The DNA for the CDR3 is TGTGCCAGCAACCCGGAGGGGGCCTATGGCTACACCTTC. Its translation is CASNPEGAYGYTF.

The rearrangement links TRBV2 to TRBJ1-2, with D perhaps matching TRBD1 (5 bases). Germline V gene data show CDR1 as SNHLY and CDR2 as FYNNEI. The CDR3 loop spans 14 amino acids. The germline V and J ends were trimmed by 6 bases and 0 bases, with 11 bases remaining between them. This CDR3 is CASRESRANYGYTF. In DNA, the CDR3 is TGTGCCAGCAGGGAGTCCAGGGCTAACTATGGCTACACCTTC.

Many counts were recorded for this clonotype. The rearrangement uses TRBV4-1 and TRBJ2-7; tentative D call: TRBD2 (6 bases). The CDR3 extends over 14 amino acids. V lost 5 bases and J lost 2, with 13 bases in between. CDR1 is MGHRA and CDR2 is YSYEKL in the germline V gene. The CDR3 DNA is TGCGCCAGCAGCTTCAAGACGGGAGCCTACGAGCAGTACTTC. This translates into CASSFKTGAYEQYF.

The CDR3 loop reads CASSLRGVGNEQFF. The CDR3 nucleotides read TGTGCCAGCAGCTTAAGAGGGGTTGGGAATGAGCAGTTCTTC. The V and J genes are TRBV7-7 and TRBJ2-1, with D perhaps assigned TRBD1 or TRBD2 (5 bases each). This CDR3 has 14 amino acids. Trimming removed 2 bases from V and 7 bases from J, with 12 bases in between. Germline loops: CDR1 SSHAT, CDR2 FNYEAQ (reference sequence).

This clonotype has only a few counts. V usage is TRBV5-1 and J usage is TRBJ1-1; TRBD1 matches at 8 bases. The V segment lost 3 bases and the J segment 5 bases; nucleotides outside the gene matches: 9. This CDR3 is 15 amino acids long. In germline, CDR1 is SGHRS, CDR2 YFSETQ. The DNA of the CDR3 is TGCGCCAGCAGCTCGAACCAGGGGGCTTATACTGAAGCTTTCTTT. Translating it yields CASSSNQGAYTEAFF. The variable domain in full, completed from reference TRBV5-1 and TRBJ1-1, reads KAGVTQTPRYLIKTRGQQVTLSCSPISGHRSVSWYQQTPGQGLQFLFEYFSETQRNKGNFPGRFSGRQFSNSRSEMNVSTLELGDSALYLCASSSNQGAYTEAFFGQGTRLTVV.

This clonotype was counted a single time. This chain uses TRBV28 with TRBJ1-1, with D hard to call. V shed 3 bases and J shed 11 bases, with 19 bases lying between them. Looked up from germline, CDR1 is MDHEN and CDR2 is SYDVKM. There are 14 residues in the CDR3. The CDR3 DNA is TGTGCCAGCAGTTTTTACGGTAGCGGAACGAGGGCTTTCTTT. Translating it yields CASSFYGSGTRAFF.

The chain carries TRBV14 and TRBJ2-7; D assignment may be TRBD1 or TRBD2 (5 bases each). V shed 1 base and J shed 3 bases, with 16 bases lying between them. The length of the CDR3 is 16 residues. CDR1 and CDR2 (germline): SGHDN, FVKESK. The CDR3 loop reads CASSQAGTGRGYEQYF. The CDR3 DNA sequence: TGTGCCAGCAGCCAAGCGGGGACGGGAAGGGGCTACGAGCAGTACTTC.

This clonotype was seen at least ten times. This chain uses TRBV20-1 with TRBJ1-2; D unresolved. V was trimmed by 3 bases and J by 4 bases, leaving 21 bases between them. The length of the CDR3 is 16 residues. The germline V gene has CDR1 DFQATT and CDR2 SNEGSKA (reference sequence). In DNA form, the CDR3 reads TGCAGTGCTAGTAGAGGTGCAGGTTCCGAGACCTATGGCTACACCTTC. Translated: CSASRGAGSETYGYTF.

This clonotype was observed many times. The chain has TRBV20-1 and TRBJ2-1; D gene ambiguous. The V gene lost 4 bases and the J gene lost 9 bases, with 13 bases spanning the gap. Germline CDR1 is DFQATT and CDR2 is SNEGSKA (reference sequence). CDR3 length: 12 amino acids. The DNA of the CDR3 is TGCAGTGCTAACATAGGTGGGCTTGAGCAGTTCTTC. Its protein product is CSANIGGLEQFF.

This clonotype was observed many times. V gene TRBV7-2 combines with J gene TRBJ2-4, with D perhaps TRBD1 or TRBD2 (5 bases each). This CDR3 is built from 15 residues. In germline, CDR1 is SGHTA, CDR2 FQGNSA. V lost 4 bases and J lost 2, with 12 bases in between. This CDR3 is CASSSNGGSKNIQYF. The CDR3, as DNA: TGTGCCAGCAGCTCCAATGGGGGATCCAAAAACATTCAGTACTTC.

The CDR3 coding sequence is TGTGCCAGCAGTGGACAGGGGTCCTCCACAGATACGCAGTATTTT. Its translation: CASSGQGSSTDTQYF. V and J are TRBV6-5 and TRBJ2-3, with 9 bases lining up with TRBD1. Trimming at V came to 5 bases and at J to 2 bases, leaving 5 bases not matched to a gene. This CDR3 has 15 amino acids. CDR1 and CDR2 (germline): MNHEY, SVGAGI.

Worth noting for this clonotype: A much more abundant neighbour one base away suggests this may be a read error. The CDR3, as DNA: TGTGCCAGCAGCGTATTAGCGAAGCCCTACGAGCAGTACTTC. It specifies CASSVLAKPYEQYF. V is TRBV9 and J is TRBJ2-7; D possibly corresponds to TRBD2 (5 bases). The V and J ends lost 1 base and 2 bases respectively, with 10 bases between them. From germline, CDR1 is SGDLS and CDR2 YYNGEE. This CDR3 is built from 14 residues.

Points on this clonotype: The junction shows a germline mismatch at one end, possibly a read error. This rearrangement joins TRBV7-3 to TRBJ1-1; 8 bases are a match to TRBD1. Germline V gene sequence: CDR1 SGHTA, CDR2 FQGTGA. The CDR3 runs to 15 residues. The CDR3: CASNSQGAMKTEAFF. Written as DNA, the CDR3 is TGTGCCAGCAACTCCCAGGGGGCAATGAAGACTGAAGCTTTCTTT. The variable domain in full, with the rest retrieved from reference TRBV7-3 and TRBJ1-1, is GAGVSQTPSNKVTEKGKYVELRCDPISGHTALYWYRQSLGQGPEFLIYFQGTGAADDSGLPNDRFFAVRPEGSVSTLKIQRTERGDSAVYLCASNSQGAMKTEAFFGQGTRLTVV.